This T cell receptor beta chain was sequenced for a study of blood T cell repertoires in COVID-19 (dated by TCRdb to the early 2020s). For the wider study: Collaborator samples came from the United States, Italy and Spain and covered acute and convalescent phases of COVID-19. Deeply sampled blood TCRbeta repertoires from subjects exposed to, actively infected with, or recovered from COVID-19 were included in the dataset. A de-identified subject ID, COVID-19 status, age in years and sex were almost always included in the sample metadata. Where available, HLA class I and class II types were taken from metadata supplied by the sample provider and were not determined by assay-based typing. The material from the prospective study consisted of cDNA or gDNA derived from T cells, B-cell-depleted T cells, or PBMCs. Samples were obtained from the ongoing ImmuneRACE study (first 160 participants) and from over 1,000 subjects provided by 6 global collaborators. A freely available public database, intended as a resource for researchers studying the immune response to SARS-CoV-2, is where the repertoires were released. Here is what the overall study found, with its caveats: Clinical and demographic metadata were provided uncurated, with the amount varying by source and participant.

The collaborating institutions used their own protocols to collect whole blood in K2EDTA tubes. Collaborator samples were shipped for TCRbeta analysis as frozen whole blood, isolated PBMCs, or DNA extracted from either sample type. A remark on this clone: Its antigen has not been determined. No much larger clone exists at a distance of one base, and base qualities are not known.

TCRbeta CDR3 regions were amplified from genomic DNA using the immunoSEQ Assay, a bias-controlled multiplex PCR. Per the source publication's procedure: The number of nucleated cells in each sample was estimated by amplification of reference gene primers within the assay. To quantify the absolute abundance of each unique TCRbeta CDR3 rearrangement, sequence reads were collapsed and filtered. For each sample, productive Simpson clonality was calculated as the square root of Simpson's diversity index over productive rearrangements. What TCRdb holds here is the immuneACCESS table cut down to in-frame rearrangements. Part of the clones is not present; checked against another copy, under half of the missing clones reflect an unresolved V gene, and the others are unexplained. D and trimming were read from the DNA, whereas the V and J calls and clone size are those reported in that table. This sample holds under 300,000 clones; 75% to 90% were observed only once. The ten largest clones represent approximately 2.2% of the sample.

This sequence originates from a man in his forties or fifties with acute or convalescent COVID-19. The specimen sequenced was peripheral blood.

The DNA is as follows: TGTGCCAGCAGCGCCCAGGCTCACAGGGACGGCTACACCTTC. This translates into CASSAQAHRDGYTF. Rearrangement joined TRBV9 to TRBJ1-2; TRBD1 might be the D gene, on 6 matching bases. There are 14 amino acids in the CDR3, from cysteine to phenylalanine inclusive. The sequence is cut down to CDR3 DNA, 42 bases in frame from base 1. V and J are truncated by 3 bases and 8 bases respectively, leaving an intervening sequence of 17 bases. In the germline V gene, CDR1 corresponds to SGDLS and CDR2 to YYNGEE.